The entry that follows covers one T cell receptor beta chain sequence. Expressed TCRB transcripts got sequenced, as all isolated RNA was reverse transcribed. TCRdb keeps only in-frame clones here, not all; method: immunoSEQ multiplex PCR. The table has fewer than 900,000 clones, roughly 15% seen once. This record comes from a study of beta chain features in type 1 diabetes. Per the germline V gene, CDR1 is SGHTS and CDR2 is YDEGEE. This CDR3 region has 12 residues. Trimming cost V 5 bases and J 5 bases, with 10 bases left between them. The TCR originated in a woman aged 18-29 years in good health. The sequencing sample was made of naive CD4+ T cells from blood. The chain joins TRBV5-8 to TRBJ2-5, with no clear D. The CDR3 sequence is CASSLTLETQYF. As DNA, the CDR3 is TGTGCCAGCAGTCTAACCTTGGAGACCCAGTACTTC.